The 27 T cell receptor beta chains reported below all come from one sample, sequenced in a study of shared clonotypes between healthy human individuals. Sequenced by immunoSEQ multiplex PCR; TCRdb stores in-frame clones only, minus some. The repertoire holds about 820,000 clones, with almost 95% as singletons. Naive CD8 isolation took CD45RO-negative cells positively selected for CCR7 and excluded terminally differentiated effector memory CD45RA+ cells. Material for sequencing was naive CD8+ T cells sorted from blood. These receptors all stem from a man younger than 40 in good health.

The chain joins TRBV19 to TRBJ1-1; no firm D call. The length of the CDR3 is 14 residues. With 1 base removed from V and 8 bases from J, the gap between germline ends came to 14 bases. In germline, CDR1 is LNHDA, CDR2 SQIVND (reference sequence). Written as DNA, the CDR3 is TGTGCCAGTAGTATAGGACTCCCTCGGGGAGAAGCTTTCTTT. Amino acids: CASSIGLPRGEAFF.

This chain connects TRBV7-9 to TRBJ2-6; D remains ambiguous. CDR1 is SEHNR and CDR2 is FQNEAQ in the germline V gene (reference sequence). The CDR3 covers 18 residues. V was cut by 5 bases and J by 1 base, with 18 bases left in between. CDR3 loop: CASSNVLPITSGANVLTF. CDR3 in DNA: TGTGCCAGCAGCAACGTATTACCGATCACGTCTGGGGCCAACGTCCTGACTTTC.

The chain has TRBV29-1 and TRBJ2-5; 8 nucleotides line up with TRBD1. CDR1 and CDR2 (germline): SQVTM, ANQGSEA. The CDR3 extends over 14 amino acids. The ends lost 0 bases at V and 2 bases at J; junction bases unmatched: 2. The CDR3 loop reads CSVEDWTGQETQYF. The CDR3 bases are TGCAGCGTTGAAGACTGGACAGGGCAAGAGACCCAGTACTTC.

The rearrangement links TRBV19 to TRBJ2-3; TRBD2 matches at 10 bases. Germline V gives CDR1 LNHDA, CDR2 SQIVND (reference sequence). V was pared by 5 bases and J by 3 bases, with 2 bases of the junction left unmatched. This CDR3 contains 14 residues. The CDR3 loop reads CASSRLAGTDTQYF. The CDR3 DNA is TGTGCCAGTAGTCGACTAGCGGGTACAGATACGCAGTATTTT.

The chain combines TRBV7-2 with TRBJ2-1; 7 bases fit TRBD2. Germline loops: CDR1 SGHTA, CDR2 FQGNSA. The CDR3 loop spans 16 amino acids. V lost 1 base to trimming and J lost 3 bases; unmatched junction nucleotides: 6. In DNA, the CDR3 is TGTGCCAGCAGCTTAGGCCCCGCGGGGGTCTACAATGAGCAGTTCTTC. Translated: CASSLGPAGVYNEQFF.

The J gene is TRBJ1-1, the V gene TRBV5-1; TRBD1 might be the D (6 bases). The germline V and J ends were trimmed by 2 bases and 0 bases, with 14 bases remaining between them. CDR1 is SGHRS and CDR2 is YFSETQ in the germline V gene. CDR3 length: 16 residues. In DNA, the CDR3 is TGCGCCAGCAGCTTTAAAAGGACAGACCTGAACACTGAAGCTTTCTTT. Its protein is CASSFKRTDLNTEAFF.

The chain carries TRBV7-6 and TRBJ2-7; D not certain. The CDR3 covers 13 residues. CDR1 is SGHVS and CDR2 is FNYEAQ in the germline V gene. Trimming left V 5 bases short and J 7 bases short, with 15 bases between. CDR3 sequence reads: CASSASLGREQYF. In DNA form, the CDR3 reads TGTGCCAGCAGCGCATCGTTAGGGCGAGAGCAGTACTTC.

This chain joins TRBV5-1 and TRBJ2-2; 9 positions agree with TRBD1. Germline CDR1 reads SGHRS; CDR2 reads YFSETQ. CDR3 length equals 17 residues. Trimming at V came to 3 bases and at J to 2 bases, leaving 8 bases not matched to a gene. The CDR3 reads CASSSPRDRDNTGELFF. The CDR3 DNA reads TGCGCCAGCAGCTCCCCCCGGGACAGGGATAACACCGGGGAGCTGTTTTTT.

This chain links TRBV29-1 with TRBJ1-3, with D possibly matching TRBD1 (5 bases). V lost 7 bases, J lost 4 bases, and 17 bases lay in between. Germline lookup yields CDR1 SQVTM and CDR2 ANQGSEA. The CDR3 loop spans 14 amino acids. CDR3 protein: CSADSRPAGNTIYF. CDR3 DNA sequence: TGCAGCGCAGACAGCCGGCCGGCGGGAAACACCATATATTTT.

This clone was seen only a few times. The V gene is TRBV11-2, the J gene TRBJ1-2; D unclear. V shed 4 bases and J shed 14 bases, with 14 bases lying between them. Looked up from germline, CDR1 is SGHAT and CDR2 is FQNNGV. The CDR3 has 11 amino acids. CDR3 sequence: CASSYEWAPTF. The CDR3 DNA follows: TGTGCCAGCAGCTACGAATGGGCGCCTACCTTC. The variable domain in full, with the rest retrieved from reference TRBV11-2 and TRBJ1-2, is EAGVAQSPRYKIIEKRQSVAFWCNPISGHATLYWYQQILGQGPKLLIQFQNNGVVDDSQLPKDRFSAERLKGVDSTLKIQPAKLEDSAVYLCASSYEWAPTFGSGTRLTVV.

The chain has TRBV9 and TRBJ1-3; TRBD1 is a possible D gene (5 bases). This CDR3 region has 11 residues. Germline V gene lookup returns CDR1 SGDLS and CDR2 YYNGEE. V was trimmed by 7 bases and J by 6 bases, leaving 8 bases between them. CDR3 in amino acids: CASAGPNTIYF. CDR3 bases: TGTGCCAGCGCAGGGCCAAACACCATATATTTT.

The J gene is TRBJ2-1, the V gene TRBV28; D possibly matches TRBD1 or TRBD2 (5 bases each). Trimming pared 6 bases from V and 10 bases from J, leaving 13 bases between. There are 12 residues in the CDR3. CDR1 and CDR2 (germline): MDHEN, SYDVKM. The CDR3 is CASSLLGTEQFF. DNA of the CDR3: TGTGCCAGCAGCCTCCTGGGGACGGAGCAGTTCTTC.

The chain has TRBV7-9 and TRBJ2-1; 7 positions agree with TRBD2. In germline, CDR1 is SEHNR, CDR2 FQNEAQ (reference sequence). This CDR3 has 13 residues. V lost 4 bases, J lost 10 bases, and 7 bases stayed unmatched. In DNA, the CDR3 is TGTGCCAGCAGCTGGGGCGGGAGCGGCGAGCAGTTCTTC. Translated, it gives CASSWGGSGEQFF.

This clone has only one observation. The chain joins TRBV7-9 to TRBJ2-1; 8 positions match TRBD2. The V and J ends lost 5 bases and 6 bases, in that order; junction bases with no gene match: 9. Germline lookup yields CDR1 SEHNR and CDR2 FQNEAQ (reference sequence). The CDR3 extends over 15 amino acids. CDR3 residues: CASSPADSGANEQFF. In DNA form, the CDR3 reads TGTGCCAGCAGCCCCGCTGATAGCGGGGCCAATGAGCAGTTCTTC. The whole variable domain, filled in from reference TRBV7-9 and TRBJ2-1, reads DTGVSQNPRHKITKRGQNVTFRCDPISEHNRLYWYRQTLGQGPEFLTYFQNEAQLEKSRLLSDRFSAERPKGSFSTLEIQRTEQGDSAMYLCASSPADSGANEQFFGPGTRLTVL.

The chain joins TRBV10-3 to TRBJ2-7; TRBD1 is a possible D gene (6 bases). Germline V gene lookup returns CDR1 ENHRY and CDR2 SYGVKD. Between the trimmed V and J ends, which lost 2 bases and 3 bases, there was a span of 8 bases. CDR3 length: 13 amino acids. CDR3 loop: CAISEAGDYEQYF. Written as DNA, the CDR3 is TGTGCCATCAGTGAGGCAGGGGACTACGAGCAGTACTTC.

The count of this clone is one. The V and J genes are TRBV25-1 and TRBJ2-5; D remains ambiguous. The CDR3 has 14 residues. The germline CDR1 and CDR2 sequences are MGHDK and SYGVNS. V was pared by 7 bases and J by 11 bases, with 23 bases between. The CDR3, as DNA: TGTGCCAGCACTTCCGCAGAGCAGGAATTTAATCAGTACTTC. Translating gives CASTSAEQEFNQYF.

Only one count was recorded for this clone. The V gene is TRBV18, the J gene TRBJ1-3; D is uncertain. Germline CDR1 and CDR2: KGHSH and LQKENI. Trimming cost V 0 bases and J 0 bases, with 15 bases left between them. The CDR3 is 18 residues long. The CDR3 protein is CASSPPVDGSSSGNTIYF. In nucleotides, the CDR3 is TGTGCCAGCTCACCACCGGTTGACGGCTCGTCCTCTGGAAACACCATATATTTT.

The chain links TRBV9 to TRBJ2-5; D unclear. Looked up from germline, CDR1 is SGDLS and CDR2 is YYNGEE. Trimming left V 2 bases short and J 1 base short, with 9 bases between. The CDR3 covers 14 residues. The CDR3 spells CASSVWGFQETQYF. The CDR3 DNA sequence: TGTGCCAGCAGCGTTTGGGGATTCCAAGAGACCCAGTACTTC.

In the case of this clone: The junction does not match germline at one end; this may be a read error. The chain employs TRBV2 and TRBJ2-1; maybe TRBD1 (6 bases). The CDR3 has 15 residues. CDR1 and CDR2 from the germline V gene are SNHLY and FYNNEI. The CDR3 protein is CASREDRSSYNEQFF. The CDR3 bases are TGTGCCAGCAGAGAAGACAGGAGCTCCTACAATGAGCAGTTCTTC.

This sequence joins TRBV6-6 and TRBJ2-7; D uncertain. The CDR3 is 14 residues long. The germline V gene encodes CDR1 MNHNY and CDR2 SVGAGI (reference sequence). With 2 bases removed from V and 6 bases from J, the gap between germline ends came to 14 bases. The CDR3 reads CASSYRGSETEQYF. In nucleotides, the CDR3 is TGTGCCAGCAGTTACCGAGGATCCGAAACCGAGCAGTACTTC.

This rearrangement joins TRBV27 to TRBJ2-7, with D possibly matching TRBD1 (5 bases). V lost 7 bases, J lost 3 bases, and 13 bases lay in between. This CDR3 contains 13 residues. The germline V gene encodes CDR1 MNHEY and CDR2 SMNVEV (reference sequence). In DNA form, the CDR3 reads TGTGCCAGCAAAACAGGCCAAAACTACGAGCAGTACTTC. It specifies CASKTGQNYEQYF.

Notes on this clone: Sequence at one end of the junction differs from germline and may be a read error. V and J are TRBV28 and TRBJ2-4; no firm D call. Germline CDR1 reads MDHEN; CDR2 reads SYDVKM. The CDR3 loop spans 15 amino acids. The CDR3 DNA reads TGTGCCAGCAGTTCCAGAACCTCCGTCGCGGCGCTGACGGACTTC. It yields the protein CASSSRTSVAALTDF.

The genes are TRBV29-1 and TRBJ2-1; tentatively, D is TRBD2 (5 bases). Trimming took off 3 bases at V and 8 bases at J, with 14 bases between the two ends. This CDR3 spans 13 amino acids. Germline V gene lookup returns CDR1 SQVTM and CDR2 ANQGSEA. In DNA form, the CDR3 reads TGCAGCGTTGATTGGGTTGGGAGCCATGAGCAGTTCTTC. This codes for CSVDWVGSHEQFF.

This clone was observed once. The J gene is TRBJ1-5, the V gene TRBV6-4; a weak D match, TRBD1 (6 bases). V lost 2 bases and J lost 6, with 14 bases in between. The CDR3 loop spans 15 amino acids. Germline CDR1 MRHNA, CDR2 SNTAGT. This chain's CDR3 is CASSDTAEGGQPQHF. DNA for the CDR3: TGTGCCAGCAGTGACACGGCAGAAGGGGGTCAGCCCCAGCATTTT.

The CDR3 region is CASSPLGGNTEAFF. As DNA, the CDR3 is TGTGCCAGCAGCCCGTTAGGTGGGAACACTGAAGCTTTCTTT. The chain recombines TRBV7-8 with TRBJ1-1; no clear D gene. V was clipped by 5 bases and J by 1 base, with 11 bases between them. CDR1 is SGHVS and CDR2 is FQNEAQ in the germline V gene. The CDR3 spans 14 residues.

The J gene is TRBJ2-7, the V gene TRBV29-1; perhaps TRBD1 as D (6 bases). Germline CDR1 SQVTM, CDR2 ANQGSEA. The V gene lost 3 bases and the J gene lost 4 bases, with 10 bases spanning the gap. CDR3 length equals 12 residues. In DNA, the CDR3 is TGCAGCGTTGAGGACAGCCGGTACGAGCAGTACTTC. As protein: CSVEDSRYEQYF.

The V and J genes are TRBV4-1 and TRBJ2-7, with D maybe TRBD1 (5 bases). Deletions cut 2 bases from V and 3 bases from J, with 11 bases between. The CDR3 sequence is 14 residues long. Germline CDR1 reads MGHRA; CDR2 reads YSYEKL. The DNA of the CDR3 is TGCGCCAGCAGCCAACAAACAGGCATCTACGAGCAGTACTTC. Translating it yields CASSQQTGIYEQYF.